The rows below give T cell receptor beta chains drawn from one sample of a study of cytomegalovirus exposure and HLA in healthy donors. The repertoire was sequenced with immunoSEQ multiplex PCR; TCRdb's copy has only in-frame clones and lacks some. The data show 90,000 to 110,000 clones, 88% seen once. The sample taken for sequencing was PBMCs. The receptors were sampled from a woman aged 18-29 years in good health and CMV-seronegative. Each CDR3 is given with its conserved first and last residue. Each record gives: V gene, D gene, clone size, J gene, CDR3 DNA, CDR3 protein. D genes are given only for firm matches. The size field is filled for only some rows; it gives once, few, many or a size class.

TRBV6-5	TRBD1	.	TRBJ1-4	TGTGCCAGCAGTTACGTATACAGGGGCCATAATGAAAAACTGTTTTTT	CASSYVYRGHNEKLFF
TRBV5-1	TRBD2	.	TRBJ2-7	TGCGCCAGCCGGACTAGCGGGAGCTACGAGCAGTACTTC	CASRTSGSYEQYF
TRBV7-9	TRBD1	.	TRBJ2-1	TGTGCCAGCAGCCAACCATCCGGGCCGACAGGGGGCTCCTACAATGAGCAGTTCTTC	CASSQPSGPTGGSYNEQFF
TRBV9	TRBD2	.	TRBJ2-2	TGTGCCAGCAGCTCCCAGCTAGCGGGGGTAGGCACCGGGGAGCTGTTTTTT	CASSSQLAGVGTGELFF
TRBV9	TRBD1	once	TRBJ2-3	TGTGCCAGCAGCGTATCCGGACAGGGACTCACAGATACGCAGTATTTT	CASSVSGQGLTDTQYF
TRBV29-1	TRBD2	.	TRBJ2-1	TGCAGCGTTGCCACTAGCGTCAATGAGCAGTTCTTC	CSVATSVNEQFF
TRBV11-1	.	.	TRBJ2-1	TGTGCCAGCAGCGAAGAGAGAGGGTCCTACAATGAGCAGTTCTTC	CASSEERGSYNEQFF
TRBV19	TRBD1	few	TRBJ1-2	TGTGCCAGTAGTCTCTCCGGGACAGGGATTAACTATGGCTACACCTTC	CASSLSGTGINYGYTF
TRBV7-8	TRBD1	.	TRBJ1-5	TGTGCCAGCAGCGGAAGACAGGGATATAGCAATCAGCCCCAGCATTTT	CASSGRQGYSNQPQHF
TRBV7-2	TRBD1	.	TRBJ2-7	TGTGCCAGCAGCTCAGTCGGACAGGGGGCTTACGAGCAGTACTTC	CASSSVGQGAYEQYF
TRBV2	TRBD1	.	TRBJ1-2	TGTGCCAGCAGTGAAAGATTCTTGGGACAGTCAAGGGGCTACACCTTC	CASSERFLGQSRGYTF
TRBV27	.	.	TRBJ1-4	TGTGCCAGGAGCGGAGAAAAACTGTTTTTT	CARSGEKLFF
TRBV19	TRBD1	.	TRBJ1-2	TGTGCCAGTATAAGGACAGGGGGTGGCTACACCTTC	CASIRTGGGYTF
TRBV6-1	TRBD1	.	TRBJ1-2	TGTGCCGGAATGGGACAGGGGAATGGCTACACCTTC	CAGMGQGNGYTF
TRBV6-6	.	.	TRBJ2-1	TGTGCCAGCAGTTCCGGGTTATTGGGTGAGCAGTTCTTC	CASSSGLLGEQFF
TRBV4-2	.	.	TRBJ1-5	TGTGCCAGCAGCCAAGATTCGGCAGGGTATAGCAATCAGCCCCAGCATTTT	CASSQDSAGYSNQPQHF
TRBV28	.	.	TRBJ2-2	TGTGCCAGCAATTTCAGAACCGGGGAGCTGTTTTTT	CASNFRTGELFF
TRBV14	TRBD1	.	TRBJ2-2	TGTGCCAGCAGCCCTAGGACAGGCTTGGGCACCGGGGAGCTGTTTTTT	CASSPRTGLGTGELFF
TRBV23-1	TRBD2	.	TRBJ2-7	TGCGCCAGCAGTCCTCGACTGCTAGCGGACTCCTACGAGCAGTACTTC	CASSPRLLADSYEQYF
TRBV7-2	.	once	TRBJ2-7	TGTGCCAGCAGCTTAGATCCCCCTCCCAGCTCCTACGAGCAGTACTTC	CASSLDPPPSSYEQYF
TRBV5-1	TRBD2	.	TRBJ2-5	TGCGCCAGCAGCTGGCTGAGCGGGGGGCAAACGGAGACCCAGTACTTC	CASSWLSGGQTETQYF
TRBV9	.	.	TRBJ2-5	TGTGCCAGCAGCGGCAGGGGGGCGGAGACCCAGTACTTC	CASSGRGAETQYF
TRBV2	TRBD1	.	TRBJ1-4	TGTGCCAGCAGGGGACAGGAGACTAATGAAAAACTGTTTTTT	CASRGQETNEKLFF
TRBV15	TRBD1	.	TRBJ2-7	TGTGCCACCAGCAGCGGGACAGCGGTTTTGGGAGAGCAGTACTTC	CATSSGTAVLGEQYF
TRBV9	.	.	TRBJ2-2	TGTGCCAGCCGGGAAGCGGACGGGGAGCTGTTTTTT	CASREADGELFF
TRBV27	.	once	TRBJ1-3	TGTGCCAGCAGTTTAGGTCAGGGGACCACCATATATTTT	CASSLGQGTTIYF
TRBV10-3	.	.	TRBJ2-2	TGTGCCATTCGGAGAGGAGGAGCCGGGGAGCTGTTTTTT	CAIRRGGAGELFF
TRBV6-5	.	.	TRBJ2-3	TGTGCCAGCAGTTACGACAACGCAGATACGCAGTATTTT	CASSYDNADTQYF
TRBV9	.	.	TRBJ1-3	TGTGCCAGCAGCACACCCCCCGGGGGGGGGCTCCGAAACACCATATATTTT	CASSTPPGGGLRNTIYF
TRBV27	TRBD2	once	TRBJ2-1	TGTGCCAGCAGTTTGACCAGGACTAGCTTAGGCAATGAGCAGTTCTTC	CASSLTRTSLGNEQFF
TRBV2	.	few	TRBJ2-5	TGTGCCAGCAGCCGGGGGAGTCAAGAGACCCAGTACTTC	CASSRGSQETQYF
TRBV4-2	.	.	TRBJ2-1	TGTGCCAGCAGCCAAGTAGTCGGGAGCTCCTACAATGAGCAGTTCTTC	CASSQVVGSSYNEQFF
TRBV5-6	TRBD1	.	TRBJ2-7	TGTGCCAGCAGCTTGGGGACAGGTACCCTTACGCGGGAGCAGTACTTC	CASSLGTGTLTREQYF
TRBV4-3	.	.	TRBJ2-7	TGCGCGCATATTTCTCCGACAGGCTCCTACGAGCAGTACTTC	CAHISPTGSYEQYF
TRBV4-1	TRBD2	.	TRBJ2-5	TGCGCCAGCAGCCAAGGGGGCTTTTTAGCGGGGATTAAAGAGACCCAGTACTTC	CASSQGGFLAGIKETQYF
TRBV6-6	TRBD1	.	TRBJ2-4	TGTGCCAGCAGTTCTCCCGCAGGGGGCGGATGGAACATTCAGTACTTC	CASSSPAGGGWNIQYF
TRBV2	.	.	TRBJ2-3	TGTGCCAGCAGTGGCGGCGCGGCGAGCACAGATACGCAGTATTTT	CASSGGAASTDTQYF
TRBV28	TRBD1	.	TRBJ1-5	TGTGCCAGCACCCTGACAGGGACATATAGCAATCAGCCCCAGCATTTT	CASTLTGTYSNQPQHF
TRBV13	TRBD2	.	TRBJ2-3	TGTGCCAGCAGCTCAGGCGGGGGGGCCCTGGCCGGTCCGCAGTATTTT	CASSSGGGALAGPQYF
TRBV5-5	TRBD1	.	TRBJ1-2	TGTGCCAGCAGCTTTCGCCCCGTGGCAGGGGGTGGGGAAACCTTC	CASSFRPVAGGGETF
TRBV29-1	TRBD2	.	TRBJ2-3	TGCAGCGTCGATAGCGGGACTACAGATACGCAGTATTTT	CSVDSGTTDTQYF
TRBV6-5	TRBD1	.	TRBJ2-7	TGTGCCAGCAGTTACGAGAGGACAGGGTCTCGGGAGCAGTACTTC	CASSYERTGSREQYF
TRBV4-1	TRBD1	.	TRBJ1-4	TGCGCCAGCAGCCTGCCCGGGACAGAAGGTGCAAAACTGTTTTTT	CASSLPGTEGAKLFF
TRBV15	TRBD1	.	TRBJ1-2	TGTGCCACCAGCCCCGGGGACAGAGCTTATGGCTACACCTTC	CATSPGDRAYGYTF
TRBV4-1	TRBD1	.	TRBJ1-4	TGCGCCAGCAGCCAAGACCCGGGGACAGCGGCCGAAAAGCTGTTTTTT	CASSQDPGTAAEKLFF
TRBV9	.	.	TRBJ1-1	TGTGCCAGCAGCGTAGTTCTTAGGGGATCTGAAGCTTTCTTT	CASSVVLRGSEAFF
TRBV2	.	.	TRBJ1-2	TGTGCCAGCAGTGAGGTCGAACAGCTCTACACCTTC	CASSEVEQLYTF
TRBV4-2	.	.	TRBJ2-2	TGTGCCAGCAGCCAAGTTCGGGACTCGCACACCGGGGAGCTGTTTTTT	CASSQVRDSHTGELFF
TRBV9	.	.	TRBJ2-7	TGTGCCAGCAGCGTAGGGCGGAGTCCCTACGAGCAGTACTTC	CASSVGRSPYEQYF